This T cell receptor (beta chain) was captured in a study of early T cells in non-severe SARS-CoV-2 infection. Study-wide results and caveats: There was a bias toward anti-spike CD8 responses in VDJdb matching, which missed private and CD4 specificities.

The CDR3 totals 12 residues. V lost 6 bases and J lost 6, with 9 bases in between. CDR1 is MNHEY, CDR2 SVGEGT, per germline. Molecules of cDNA were individually given unique molecular identifiers that were attached to them. TCRdb fed the 5' RACE reads into MiXCR, producing one record per CDR3 protein. Of about 77,000 distinct CDR3 sequences in the sample, about 16% were seen once. Concerning this clonotype: Its antigen is not identified.

The genes are TRBV6-2 or TRBV6-3 and TRBJ1-5, with unresolved D. The receptor's source is an adult who was a healthcare worker with PCR-confirmed SARS-CoV-2 infection or an uninfected control (not recorded which). Sequencing was performed on whole blood. CDR3: CASSPLRQPQHF. The CDR3 region has the DNA TGTGCCAGCAGCCCTCTGCGTCAGCCCCAGCATTTT.